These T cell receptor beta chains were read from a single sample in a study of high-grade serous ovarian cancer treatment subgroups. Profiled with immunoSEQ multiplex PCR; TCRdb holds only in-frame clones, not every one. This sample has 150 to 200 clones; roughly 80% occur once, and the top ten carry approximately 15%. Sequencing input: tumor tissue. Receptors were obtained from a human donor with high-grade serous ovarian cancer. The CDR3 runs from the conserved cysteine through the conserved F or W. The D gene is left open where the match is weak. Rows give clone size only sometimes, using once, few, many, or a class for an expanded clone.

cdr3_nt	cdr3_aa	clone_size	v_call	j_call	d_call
TGTGCCAGCAGCCAGATAGGGCACCTTCCCTACGAGCAGTACTTC	CASSQIGHLPYEQYF	-	TRBV4-2	TRBJ2-7	-
TGTGCCACCAGCAGAGATGGGAACAACCACTTGGATACGCAGTATTTT	CATSRDGNNHLDTQYF	-	TRBV15	TRBJ2-3	-
TGTGCCTGTTCTCCTCTCGGACTAGCGGGGACCACCTACGAGCAGTACTTC	CACSPLGLAGTTYEQYF	once	TRBV30	TRBJ2-7	TRBD2
TGTGCCAGTAGTCTTAGGAGCGGAGGTAATGAAAAACTGTTTTTT	CASSLRSGGNEKLFF	-	TRBV19	TRBJ1-4	-
TGTGCCAGCAGCTCGCCTACTAGGAGAGCCAAAAACATTCAGTACTTC	CASSSPTRRAKNIQYF	-	TRBV7-2	TRBJ2-4	-
TGTGCCAGCAGCGAGGATGCTCGACAAAGTCGGGCCAACGTCCTGACTTTC	CASSEDARQSRANVLTF	-	TRBV11-3	TRBJ2-6	-
TGTGCCAGCAGCTTGGCCGTGGATACGCAGTATTTT	CASSLAVDTQYF	-	TRBV5-6	TRBJ2-3	-
TGTCCTGGGAGGGCAAGCGAACAAAGTCGGGCCAACGTCCTGACTTTC	CPGRASEQSRANVLTF	-	TRBV22-1	TRBJ2-6	-
TGTGCCAGCAGCTCCTTCGGACGGGGGGCCTACAATGAGCAGTTCTTC	CASSSFGRGAYNEQFF	-	TRBV5-4	TRBJ2-1	TRBD2